This TCR beta chain emerged from a study of CD8 T cells in acute hepatitis C reinfection. Germline-derived CDR1 and CDR2 are KGHSH and LQKENI. There are 14 residues in the CDR3. With V trimmed by 8 bases and J by 6 bases, 9 bases remained unmatched. Time point denoted: naive CD8 control sorted from an acute-time-point sample. Using immunoSEQ multiplex PCR, the repertoire was profiled, and TCRdb retains in-frame clones only, with some absent. Of 30,000 to 40,000 clones in the sample, about 86% were seen once. The rearrangement links TRBV18 to TRBJ1-4; 7 bases are a match to TRBD1. This receptor was obtained from a man aged 25 to 40 with chronic hepatitis C. Input material: naive CD8+ T cells from PBMCs. The CDR3 reads CASTKTGFDEKLFF. The DNA for the CDR3 is TGTGCCAGCACCAAGACAGGGTTTGATGAAAAACTGTTTTTT.